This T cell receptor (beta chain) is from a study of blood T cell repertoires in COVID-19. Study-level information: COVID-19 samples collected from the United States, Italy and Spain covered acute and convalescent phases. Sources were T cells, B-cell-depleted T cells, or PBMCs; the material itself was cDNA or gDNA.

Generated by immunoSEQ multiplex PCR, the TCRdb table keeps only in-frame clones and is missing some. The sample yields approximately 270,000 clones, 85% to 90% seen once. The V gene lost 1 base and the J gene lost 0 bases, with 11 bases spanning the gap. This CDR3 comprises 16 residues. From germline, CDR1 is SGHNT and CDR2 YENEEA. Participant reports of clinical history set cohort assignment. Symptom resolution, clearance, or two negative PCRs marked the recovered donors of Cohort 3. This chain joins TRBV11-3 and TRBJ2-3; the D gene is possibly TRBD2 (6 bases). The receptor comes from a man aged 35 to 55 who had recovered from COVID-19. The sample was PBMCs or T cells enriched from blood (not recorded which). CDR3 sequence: CASSLGLAESTDTQYF. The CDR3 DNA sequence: TGTGCCAGCAGCTTAGGATTAGCGGAAAGCACAGATACGCAGTATTTT.